This passage covers 18 T cell receptor beta chains from one sample sequenced in a study of shared T cell receptors in the human thymus. Generated by immunoSEQ multiplex PCR, the TCRdb table keeps only in-frame clones and is missing some. The sample holds hundreds of thousands of clones; around 87% are singletons and the top ten take just under 0.0095%. These same data were also listed under a study on human thymus T cells.

The sequenced sample was thymocytes. These receptor sequences come from a boy under three years old with a congenital heart defect.

Here the CDR3 reads CASSYAWDGGYEQYF. The CDR3, as DNA: TGTGCCAGCAGTTACGCATGGGACGGGGGGTACGAGCAGTACTTC. The chain combines TRBV6-5 with TRBJ2-7, with 7 bases that match TRBD2. The CDR3 has 15 residues. Germline lookup yields CDR1 MNHEY and CDR2 SVGAGI. The trim removed 2 bases at V and 4 bases at J, leaving 8 bases unmatched.

The chain recombines TRBV27 with TRBJ1-5; TRBD1 aligns across 7 bases. The germline CDR1 and CDR2 sequences are MNHEY and SMNVEV (reference sequence). This CDR3 contains 16 residues. V lost 9 bases, J lost 0 bases, and 11 bases stayed unmatched. The CDR3 reads CASWGRGENSNQPQHF. The CDR3, as DNA: TGTGCCAGTTGGGGCAGGGGGGAGAATAGCAATCAGCCCCAGCATTTT.

The rearrangement uses TRBV28 and TRBJ2-1; 7 bases are shared with TRBD2. CDR1 is MDHEN, CDR2 SYDVKM, per germline. J was trimmed by 2 bases and V by 5 bases; bases with no gene match: 6. The CDR3 runs 15 residues. The CDR3 sequence: CASSLGGVTYNEQFF. CDR3 nucleotides: TGTGCCAGCAGTCTGGGGGGGGTCACCTACAATGAGCAGTTCTTC.

The V gene is TRBV7-9, the J gene TRBJ1-1; D might be TRBD1 (5 bases). Germline V CDR1 and CDR2: SEHNR, FQNEAQ (reference sequence). There are 15 residues in the CDR3. Trimming removed 4 bases at V and 1 base at J, with 13 bases between. The CDR3 region has the DNA TGTGCCAGCAGCTACCCCGGGGGGGGGAACACTGAAGCTTTCTTT. Protein product: CASSYPGGGNTEAFF.

V usage is TRBV11-2 and J usage is TRBJ2-1, with no clear D. This CDR3 is 15 amino acids long. CDR1 SGHAT and CDR2 FQNNGV come from the germline V gene. Deletions cut 3 bases from V and 4 bases from J, with 13 bases between. The chain's CDR3 is CASSFLGQNYNEQFF. CDR3 nucleotides: TGTGCCAGCAGCTTCCTTGGGCAGAATTACAATGAGCAGTTCTTC. Variable domain in full (rest from reference TRBV11-2 and TRBJ2-1): EAGVAQSPRYKIIEKRQSVAFWCNPISGHATLYWYQQILGQGPKLLIQFQNNGVVDDSQLPKDRFSAERLKGVDSTLKIQPAKLEDSAVYLCASSFLGQNYNEQFFGPGTRLTVL.

The chain recombines TRBV4-3 with TRBJ1-4; TRBD1 is a possible D gene (5 bases). CDR3 length: 17 amino acids. Germline V gives CDR1 LGHNA, CDR2 YSLEER. V was pared by 0 bases and J by 2 bases, with 13 bases between. The DNA of the CDR3 is TGCGCCAGCAGCCAAGAAATCGAACAGGATACTAATGAAAAACTGTTTTTT. Its translation is CASSQEIEQDTNEKLFF.

Only one count was recorded for this clone. The rearrangement links TRBV6-5 to TRBJ2-7, with D possibly matching TRBD2 (5 bases). Trimming removed 2 bases at V and 6 bases at J, with 11 bases between. The CDR3 is 13 residues long. Germline CDR1 is MNHEY and CDR2 is SVGAGI. DNA of the CDR3: TGTGCCAGCAGTTACGAGGGTTCCGGCGAGCAGTACTTC. Translated: CASSYEGSGEQYF.

The rearrangement links TRBV14 to TRBJ2-1; weak D call: TRBD1 (6 bases). Trimming removed 6 bases from V and 4 bases from J, with 13 bases in between. This CDR3 is 14 amino acids long. From germline, CDR1 is SGHDN and CDR2 FVKESK. The CDR3 protein is CASSKTGKYNEQFF. CDR3 coding DNA: TGTGCCAGCAGTAAAACAGGGAAGTACAATGAGCAGTTCTTC.

The V and J genes are TRBV10-3 and TRBJ2-7; 9 bases map to TRBD1. V dropped 2 bases and J dropped 5; count of bases not matched to a gene: 13. The CDR3 covers 17 residues. CDR1 ENHRY and CDR2 SYGVKD come from the germline V gene. CDR3 nucleotide sequence: TGTGCCATCAGTGAGGTCTGTGGGACAGGGAAACGGAACGAGCAGTACTTC. It codes for CAISEVCGTGKRNEQYF.

The rearrangement links TRBV4-2 to TRBJ1-4; a possible D gene is TRBD1 (6 bases). Germline values: CDR1 LGHNA, CDR2 YNFKEQ. V shed 4 bases and J shed 8 bases, with 8 bases lying between them. This CDR3 contains 12 residues. This CDR3 reads CASSPRGEKLFF. The CDR3 coding sequence is TGTGCCAGCAGCCCGAGGGGGGAAAAACTGTTTTTT.

The chain employs TRBV5-1 and TRBJ2-7, with D tentatively TRBD1 (6 bases). Trimming cost V 2 bases and J 6 bases, with 12 bases left between them. The CDR3 contains 13 residues. CDR1 and CDR2 (germline): SGHRS, YFSETQ. The DNA of the CDR3 is TGCGCCAGCAGCTTAAGCTCACAGGGCGAGCAGTACTTC. Protein product: CASSLSSQGEQYF. The entire variable domain, with the rest obtained from reference TRBV5-1 and TRBJ2-7, is as follows: KAGVTQTPRYLIKTRGQQVTLSCSPISGHRSVSWYQQTPGQGLQFLFEYFSETQRNKGNFPGRFSGRQFSNSRSEMNVSTLELGDSALYLCASSLSSQGEQYFGPGTRLTVT.

V gene TRBV30 combines with J gene TRBJ1-5, with 9 positions matching TRBD1. Germline lookup yields CDR1 GTSNPN and CDR2 SVGIG (reference sequence). The CDR3 sequence is 13 residues long. V shed 4 bases, J shed 4 bases, and the junction held 2 bases outside the gene matches. CDR3 nucleotide sequence: TGTGCCTGGAAGGGACAGGGAAATCAGCCCCAGCATTTT. Encoded protein: CAWKGQGNQPQHF. The full variable domain, rest sourced from reference TRBV30 and TRBJ1-5, is SQTIHQWPATLVQPVGSPLSLECTVEGTSNPNLYWYRQAAGRGLQLLFYSVGIGQISSEVPQNLSASRPQDRQFILSSKKLLLSDSGFYLCAWKGQGNQPQHFGDGTRLSIL.

The chain links TRBV30 to TRBJ2-7, with 10 positions matching TRBD2. After removal of 3 bases from V and 5 bases from J, the junction contained 7 bases not matched to a gene. CDR1 and CDR2 (germline): GTSNPN, SVGIG (reference sequence). The CDR3 sequence is 14 residues long. The CDR3 loop is CAWSTLAGRNEQYF. Written as DNA, the CDR3 is TGTGCCTGGAGCACACTAGCGGGACGGAACGAGCAGTACTTC.

V and J are TRBV6-5 and TRBJ2-1; D may be TRBD2 (5 bases). Germline lookup yields CDR1 MNHEY and CDR2 SVGAGI. CDR3 size: 16 residues. V was cut by 2 bases and J by 0 bases, with 11 bases left in between. This CDR3 reads CASSYRKRSSYNEQFF. In nucleotides, the CDR3 is TGTGCCAGCAGTTACCGCAAGCGGAGCTCCTACAATGAGCAGTTCTTC.

This rearrangement joins TRBV5-8 to TRBJ1-5; 8 bases align to TRBD1. Germline V gene sequence: CDR1 SGHTS, CDR2 YDEGEE. This CDR3 contains 17 residues. V gave up 0 bases and J gave up 6 bases; unmatched junction bases: 11. CDR3: CASSLATGGRLCQPQHF. The CDR3 DNA reads TGTGCCAGCAGCTTGGCCACAGGGGGTAGACTGTGTCAGCCCCAGCATTTT. Combining the CDR3 with reference TRBV5-8 and TRBJ1-5 gives the whole variable domain EAGVTQSPTHLIKTRGQQATLRCSPISGHTSVYWYQQALGLGLQFLLWYDEGEERNRGNFPPRFSGRQFPNYSSELNVNALELEDSALYLCASSLATGGRLCQPQHFGDGTRLSIL.

As regards this clone: The limits of the CDR3 on the DNA are not certain, so only TCRdb's listed CDR3 is given. The rearrangement links TRBV27 to TRBJ2-7; the table names TRBD2, a call not compared with the DNA. The germline V gene has CDR1 MNHEY and CDR2 SMNVEV (reference sequence). With termini counted, the CDR3 has 17 amino acids. The CDR3 sequence: CASSLSSVLGLPNEQYF.

This chain links TRBV5-6 with TRBJ1-6; D is possibly TRBD1 (5 bases). The CDR3 has 15 residues. Germline loops: CDR1 SGHDT, CDR2 YYEEEE. Trimming left V 4 bases short and J 10 bases short, with 18 bases between. The CDR3 sequence is CASSNRTGLRSPLHF. The DNA of the CDR3 is TGTGCCAGCAGCAACAGGACCGGGCTAAGGTCACCCCTCCACTTT.

The chain has TRBV28 and TRBJ2-1; 11 bases agree with TRBD2. CDR1 is MDHEN and CDR2 is SYDVKM in the germline V gene. J lost 7 bases, V lost 7 bases, and 9 bases had no gene match. The CDR3 is made up of 15 amino acids. The CDR3 DNA reads TGTGCCAGCATCTACTCGGGACTAGCGGAAAATGAGCAGTTCTTC. It encodes CASIYSGLAENEQFF.